The 31 T cell receptor beta chains given below trace back to one sample, sequenced in a study of identifying expanded T cells in peripheral blood. Produced via immunoSEQ multiplex PCR; TCRdb's table is partial and in-frame only. In the table there are some 100,000 clones, roughly 89% of which are singletons. Sample: blood. Receptors originate from a person aged 18 to 70 in good health.

V is TRBV5-6 and J is TRBJ1-5, with no clear D. V lost 0 bases and J lost 5, with 3 bases in between. From germline, CDR1 is SGHDT and CDR2 YYEEEE. The CDR3 is made up of 12 amino acids. The DNA of the CDR3 is TGTGCCAGCAGCTTGGTCGATCAGCCCCAGCATTTT. It codes for CASSLVDQPQHF.

This clone came up once. The genes are TRBV7-9 and TRBJ2-5; D gene ambiguous. This CDR3 has 14 amino acids. Trimming cost V 5 bases and J 1 base, with 11 bases left between them. Germline V gives CDR1 SEHNR, CDR2 FQNEAQ (reference sequence). The CDR3 region is CASSDTVRQETQYF. Written as DNA, the CDR3 is TGTGCCAGCAGCGATACAGTCCGCCAAGAGACCCAGTACTTC.

V usage is TRBV28 and J usage is TRBJ1-1; no firm D call. The V gene's germline CDR1 is MDHEN and CDR2 SYDVKM. The length of the CDR3 is 11 residues. V was cut by 10 bases and J by 0 bases, with 6 bases left in between. CDR3 residues: CATLVNTEAFF. CDR3 in DNA: TGTGCCACCCTGGTGAACACTGAAGCTTTCTTT.

The rearrangement uses TRBV6-1 and TRBJ1-4, with 8 bases aligning to TRBD1. The CDR3 has 15 residues. Trimming cost V 4 bases and J 8 bases; bases outside gene matches: 9. Germline values: CDR1 MNHNS, CDR2 SASEGT. The CDR3 region has the DNA TGTGCCAGCAGTGCGCCCGGGACAGGCGACGAAAAACTGTTTTTT. Translating gives CASSAPGTGDEKLFF.

The J gene is TRBJ2-5, the V gene TRBV2; D gene ambiguous. The germline V gene has CDR1 SNHLY and CDR2 FYNNEI. The V gene lost 6 bases and the J gene lost 4 bases, with 18 bases spanning the gap. There are 15 residues in the CDR3. The CDR3 here is CASRTSTQSLETQYF. The CDR3 DNA is TGTGCCAGCAGAACGTCGACACAAAGCCTAGAGACCCAGTACTTC. The variable domain in full, completed from reference TRBV2 and TRBJ2-5, reads EPEVTQTPSHQVTQMGQEVILRCVPISNHLYFYWYRQILGQKVEFLVSFYNNEISEKSEIFDDQFSVERPDGSNFTLKIRSTKLEDSAMYFCASRTSTQSLETQYFGPGTRLLVL.

The chain recombines TRBV6-4 with TRBJ2-3, with 16 positions matching TRBD2. The CDR3 runs to 17 residues. Germline trimming cut 0 bases from V and 4 bases from J; bases unmatched to any gene: 1. CDR1 and CDR2 (germline): MRHNA, SNTAGT. The CDR3 DNA follows: TGTGCCAGCAGTGACTCGGGACTAGCGGGGGGGCCAGATACGCAGTATTTT. Its protein product is CASSDSGLAGGPDTQYF.

The CDR3 DNA is TGTGCCAGCAGTGAACAGGGGGGGTCGATAGCTTTCTTT. Translating gives CASSEQGGSIAFF. This chain uses TRBV6-4 with TRBJ1-1; 8 bases are shared with TRBD1. V shed 3 bases and J 10 bases; nucleotides not matched to a gene: 7. Germline V CDR1 and CDR2: MRHNA, SNTAGT. The CDR3 length is 13 residues.

This sequence joins TRBV18 and TRBJ1-5; 9 nucleotides agree with TRBD1. The V gene end was trimmed by 2 bases and the J gene end by 2 bases; junction bases not matched to a gene: 7. CDR3 length: 17 amino acids. In germline, CDR1 is KGHSH, CDR2 LQKENI. The CDR3 DNA sequence: TGTGCCAGCTCACCATGGGCTAGGACAGGGGGCAATCAGCCCCAGCATTTT. This codes for CASSPWARTGGNQPQHF. The full variable domain, in which reference TRBV18 and TRBJ1-5 provide the parts outside the CDR3, is NAGVMQNPRHLVRRRGQEARLRCSPMKGHSHVYWYRQLPEEGLKFMVYLQKENIIDESGMPKERFSAEFPKEGPSILRIQQVVRGDSAAYFCASSPWARTGGNQPQHFGDGTRLSIL.

The chain carries TRBV9 and TRBJ2-1; D perhaps matches TRBD2 (7 bases). Trimming removed 0 bases at V and 4 bases at J, with 14 bases between. Germline V gene sequence: CDR1 SGDLS, CDR2 YYNGEE. This CDR3 has 16 amino acids. CDR3 in amino acids: CASSVVGGGAYNEQFF. The CDR3 region has the DNA TGTGCCAGCAGCGTAGTTGGTGGGGGGGCGTACAATGAGCAGTTCTTC.

V and J are TRBV2 and TRBJ2-3, with 9 positions matching TRBD1. The J segment lost 1 base and the V segment lost 6 bases, leaving 2 bases of the junction unmatched. Germline V CDR1 and CDR2: SNHLY, FYNNEI. The CDR3 length is 14 residues. The CDR3 loop is CASSRQGGTDTQYF. The DNA for the CDR3 is TGTGCCAGCAGCAGACAGGGGGGCACAGATACGCAGTATTTT.

On this clone itself: Sequence at one end of the junction differs from germline and may be a read error. The rearrangement joins TRBV2 to TRBJ1-1; no clear D. The CDR3 sequence is 12 residues long. CDR1 is SNHLY and CDR2 is FYNNEI in the germline V gene. The CDR3 protein is CASSEYLGYRDF. The CDR3 region has the DNA TGTGCCAGCAGTGAATACTTAGGGTACCGCGACTTT.

The count of this clone is one. The genes are TRBV6-5 and TRBJ1-2; the D gene is possibly TRBD1 (5 bases). Germline-derived CDR1 and CDR2 are MNHEY and SVGAGI. The V end lost 6 bases, the J end lost 4 bases, and 12 bases lay between the germline ends. The CDR3 length is 13 residues. The CDR3 region has the DNA TGTGCCAGCAGGCGGGGGTCGCTCTATGGCTACACCTTC. This sequence encodes CASRRGSLYGYTF.

The V call is TRBV27, the J call TRBJ2-5; D possibly corresponds to TRBD1 (5 bases). The germline V gene encodes CDR1 MNHEY and CDR2 SMNVEV (reference sequence). This CDR3 is built from 15 residues. V was pared by 7 bases and J by 5 bases, with 20 bases between. The CDR3 nucleotides are TGTGCCAGCAACTGGGGCCCCTCCAGAGTGGAGACCCAGTACTTC. Translating it yields CASNWGPSRVETQYF.

The chain recombines TRBV30 with TRBJ1-3; tentative D call: TRBD1 (5 bases). Between the trimmed V and J ends, which lost 3 bases and 4 bases, there was a span of 10 bases. The CDR3 covers 13 residues. The germline V gene has CDR1 GTSNPN and CDR2 SVGIG (reference sequence). CDR3: CAWSGAGGNTIYF. The CDR3 nucleotides read TGTGCCTGGAGCGGGGCAGGGGGAAACACCATATATTTT.

This clone was counted a single time. The chain joins TRBV10-3 to TRBJ1-6; D gene ambiguous. The CDR3 is 14 amino acids. Trimming took off 2 bases at V and 7 bases at J, with 9 bases between the two ends. Per the germline V gene, CDR1 is ENHRY and CDR2 is SYGVKD. CDR3 amino acids: CAISEGMENSPLHF. In DNA form, the CDR3 reads TGTGCCATCAGTGAGGGTATGGAGAATTCACCCCTCCACTTT.

This clone has a handful of counts. CDR3 protein: CASSVTTGPYGYTF. DNA of the CDR3: TGTGCCAGCAGTGTCACGACAGGTCCATATGGCTACACCTTC. The chain links TRBV6-1 to TRBJ1-2, with TRBD1 as a possible D gene (6 bases). This CDR3 spans 14 amino acids. Germline values: CDR1 MNHNS, CDR2 SASEGT. Between the trimmed V and J ends, which lost 4 bases and 5 bases, there was a span of 14 bases.

The gene calls are TRBV2 and TRBJ1-5; no clear D gene. V was clipped by 1 base and J by 4 bases, with 11 bases between them. The length of the CDR3 is 15 residues. The germline V gene has CDR1 SNHLY and CDR2 FYNNEI. The CDR3, as DNA: TGTGCCAGCAGTGAAGAGACGGGTGTGAATCAGCCCCAGCATTTT. Amino acids: CASSEETGVNQPQHF.

The chain joins TRBV6-1 to TRBJ2-5; 9 bases fit TRBD1. The V segment lost 4 bases and the J segment 1 base; nucleotides outside the gene matches: 10. CDR3 size: 17 residues. Germline CDR1 reads MNHNS; CDR2 reads SASEGT. The CDR3 region has the DNA TGTGCCAGCAGTGTGGGCGCGGGACAGGGTCCCCAAGAGACCCAGTACTTC. Its translation is CASSVGAGQGPQETQYF.

This rearrangement joins TRBV7-2 to TRBJ1-1; D not resolved. Germline V lookup: CDR1 SGHTA, CDR2 FQGNSA. Deletions cut 6 bases from V and 1 base from J, with 15 bases between. This CDR3 comprises 15 residues. The CDR3 region has the DNA TGTGCCAGCAGATGGTCGGCCGTTCAGAACACTGAAGCTTTCTTT. It specifies CASRWSAVQNTEAFF. Complete variable domain (other parts from reference TRBV7-2 and TRBJ1-1): GAGVSQSPSNKVTEKGKDVELRCDPISGHTALYWYRQSLGQGLEFLIYFQGNSAPDKSGLPSDRFSAERTGGSVSTLTIQRTQQEDSAVYLCASRWSAVQNTEAFFGQGTRLTVV.

J is TRBJ1-5 and V is TRBV28; D possibly corresponds to TRBD1 (5 bases). V lost 7 bases and J lost 6, with 25 bases in between. This CDR3 spans 17 amino acids. In germline, CDR1 is MDHEN, CDR2 SYDVKM. CDR3 protein: CASTSAGGIAGGQPQHF. The CDR3 nucleotides are TGTGCCAGCACCTCGGCCGGGGGAATCGCCGGGGGTCAGCCCCAGCATTTT.

The V call is TRBV5-1, the J call TRBJ2-3, with 10 bases aligning to TRBD2. Germline CDR1 SGHRS, CDR2 YFSETQ. J gave up 1 base and V 0 bases, and 5 bases lay outside the gene matches. CDR3 length equals 17 residues. The DNA for the CDR3 is TGCGCCAGCAGCTTGGCGCTAGCGGGGGTCCGCACAGATACGCAGTATTTT. It codes for CASSLALAGVRTDTQYF.

The CDR3 here is CASSLVDRQREQYF. The CDR3 DNA reads as TGTGCCAGCAGCTTAGTGGACAGGCAAAGGGAGCAGTACTTC. This chain uses TRBV11-3 with TRBJ2-7; 7 nucleotides agree with TRBD1. This CDR3 is built from 14 residues. The ends lost 1 base at V and 7 bases at J; junction bases unmatched: 7. Per the germline V gene, CDR1 is SGHNT and CDR2 is YENEEA.

This clone was seen more than once but under ten times. The chain links TRBV4-2 to TRBJ2-5; TRBD1 aligns across 8 bases. Germline CDR1 is LGHNA and CDR2 is YNFKEQ. The CDR3 contains 16 residues. The J segment lost 4 bases and the V segment lost 3 bases, leaving 10 bases of the junction unmatched. The CDR3 spells CASSQNPDRATETQYF. CDR3 DNA: TGTGCCAGCAGCCAGAACCCGGACAGGGCCACAGAGACCCAGTACTTC.

This chain connects TRBV6-6 to TRBJ2-7; 8 bases line up with TRBD2. Germline CDR1 and CDR2: MNHNY and SVGAGI (reference sequence). V shed 5 bases and J 2 bases; nucleotides not matched to a gene: 2. The CDR3 loop spans 13 amino acids. CDR3 region: CASSPGGPYEQYF. DNA for the CDR3: TGTGCCAGCAGTCCGGGAGGGCCCTACGAGCAGTACTTC.

J is TRBJ1-1 and V is TRBV6-5; D might be TRBD1 (6 bases). In germline, CDR1 is MNHEY, CDR2 SVGAGI. The CDR3 extends over 15 amino acids. V was trimmed by 2 bases and J by 0 bases, leaving 10 bases between them. CDR3 in amino acids: CASSYQGRLNTEAFF. In DNA, the CDR3 is TGTGCCAGCAGTTACCAGGGGAGACTGAACACTGAAGCTTTCTTT.

V usage is TRBV2 and J usage is TRBJ1-6, with no clear D. Germline V lookup: CDR1 SNHLY, CDR2 FYNNEI. V was shortened by 2 bases and J by 0 bases, with 8 bases between the two germline ends. The CDR3 extends over 16 amino acids. The CDR3 region has the DNA TGTGCCAGCAGTGAATTCTCAAGCTCCTATAATTCACCCCTCCACTTT. Protein product: CASSEFSSSYNSPLHF.

This chain joins TRBV19 and TRBJ1-2; 7 nucleotides line up with TRBD1. V dropped 8 bases and J dropped 4; count of bases not matched to a gene: 10. The CDR3 spans 14 residues. Germline assignment: CDR1 LNHDA and CDR2 SQIVND (reference sequence). CDR3: CASQGEGARYGYTF. CDR3 sequence (DNA): TGTGCCAGTCAAGGGGAGGGGGCCCGCTATGGCTACACCTTC.

The chain joins TRBV5-4 to TRBJ1-6, with D unresolved. Germline assignment: CDR1 SGHNT and CDR2 YYREEE (reference sequence). Trimming took 4 bases from V and 7 from J, leaving 18 bases between them. CDR3 length: 16 residues. CDR3 coding DNA: TGTGCCAGCAGCCCATCCTTGGCGCCTGTAAATTCACCCCTCCACTTT. Protein sequence: CASSPSLAPVNSPLHF.

The chain is built from TRBV7-6 and TRBJ2-6; no firm D call. The CDR3 sequence is 17 residues long. Germline V gene data show CDR1 as SGHVS and CDR2 as FNYEAQ. V was shortened by 0 bases and J by 0 bases, with 9 bases between the two germline ends. CDR3 loop: CASSLASPGSGANVLTF. Here the CDR3 DNA reads TGTGCCAGCAGCTTAGCCTCCCCAGGCTCTGGGGCCAACGTCCTGACTTTC.

This clone was recorded a few times. The chain couples TRBV6-5 to TRBJ1-5, with a possible D match to TRBD1 (6 bases). From germline, CDR1 is MNHEY and CDR2 SVGAGI. The V gene lost 10 bases and the J gene lost 5 bases, with 18 bases spanning the gap. The CDR3 is 14 amino acids. DNA of the CDR3: TGTGCCACCCACCCCCGGGGGGCTCATCAGCCCCAGCATTTT. Residues: CATHPRGAHQPQHF.

The chain joins TRBV7-8 to TRBJ1-6, with D uncertain. V was clipped by 4 bases and J by 9 bases, with 10 bases between them. CDR1 is SGHVS and CDR2 is FQNEAQ in the germline V gene. The CDR3 has 13 amino acids. CDR3 nucleotide sequence: TGTGCCAGCAGCTACGTGCGGGTTTCACCCCTCCACTTT. Encoded protein: CASSYVRVSPLHF.